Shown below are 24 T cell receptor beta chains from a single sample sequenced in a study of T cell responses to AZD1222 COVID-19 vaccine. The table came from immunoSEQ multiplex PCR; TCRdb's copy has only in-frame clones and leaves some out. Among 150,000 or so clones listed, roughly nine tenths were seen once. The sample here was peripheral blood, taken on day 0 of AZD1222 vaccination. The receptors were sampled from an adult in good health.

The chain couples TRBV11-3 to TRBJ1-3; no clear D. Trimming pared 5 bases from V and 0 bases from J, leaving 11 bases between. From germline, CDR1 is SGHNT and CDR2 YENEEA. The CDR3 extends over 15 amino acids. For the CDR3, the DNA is TGTGCCAGCAGCGCCAGCCGACTCTCTGGAAACACCATATATTTT. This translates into CASSASRLSGNTIYF.

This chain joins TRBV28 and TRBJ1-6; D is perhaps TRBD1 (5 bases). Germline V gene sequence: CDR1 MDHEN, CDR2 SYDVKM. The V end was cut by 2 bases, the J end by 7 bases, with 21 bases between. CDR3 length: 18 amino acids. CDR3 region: CASSLAGPSSLRNSPLHF. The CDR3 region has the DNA TGTGCCAGCAGTTTAGCGGGACCCAGCAGCCTCAGGAATTCACCCCTCCACTTT.

Here the CDR3 DNA reads TGTGCCAGCAGTTTACCGATAGCGGGGACTTACGAGCAGTACTTC. Translating it yields CASSLPIAGTYEQYF. The chain links TRBV28 to TRBJ2-7; 8 nucleotides align to TRBD2. Germline CDR1 and CDR2: MDHEN and SYDVKM. The V and J ends lost 2 bases and 4 bases, in that order; junction bases with no gene match: 7. The CDR3 is 15 residues long.

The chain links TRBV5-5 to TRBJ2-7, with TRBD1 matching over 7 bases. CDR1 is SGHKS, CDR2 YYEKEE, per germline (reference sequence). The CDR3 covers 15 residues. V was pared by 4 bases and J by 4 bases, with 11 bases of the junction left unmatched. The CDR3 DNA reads TGTGCCAGCAGCGCTGGGACAGATCCCGTTTACGAGCAGTACTTC. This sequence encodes CASSAGTDPVYEQYF.

DNA for the CDR3: TGTGCCAGCAGCCCCCTTAGTGCGCGGTCTGAGAGTGAGCAGTACTTC. Its translation: CASSPLSARSESEQYF. The V call is TRBV7-2, the J call TRBJ2-7; no definite D call. Trimming cost V 5 bases and J 7 bases, with 24 bases left between them. The germline CDR1 and CDR2 sequences are SGHTA and FQGNSA. There are 16 residues in the CDR3.

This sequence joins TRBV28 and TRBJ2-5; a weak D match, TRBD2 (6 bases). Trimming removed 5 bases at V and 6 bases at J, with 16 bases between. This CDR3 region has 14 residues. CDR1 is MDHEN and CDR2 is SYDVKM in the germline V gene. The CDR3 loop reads CASSDTRELKTQYF. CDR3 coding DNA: TGTGCCAGCAGTGACACTCGGGAGTTAAAGACCCAGTACTTC.

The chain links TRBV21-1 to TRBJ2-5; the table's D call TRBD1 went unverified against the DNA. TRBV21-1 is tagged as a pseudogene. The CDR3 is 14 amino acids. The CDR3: CASSIDPGAETQYF. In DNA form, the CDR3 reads TGTGCCAGCAGCATCGATCCAGGGGCAGAGACCCAGTACTTC.

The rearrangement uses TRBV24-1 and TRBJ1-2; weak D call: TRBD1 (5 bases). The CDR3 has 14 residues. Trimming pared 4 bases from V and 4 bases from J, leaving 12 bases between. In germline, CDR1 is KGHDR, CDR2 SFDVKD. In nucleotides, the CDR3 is TGTGCCACCAGTGACCGCGGACACTTCTATGGCTACACCTTC. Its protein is CATSDRGHFYGYTF.

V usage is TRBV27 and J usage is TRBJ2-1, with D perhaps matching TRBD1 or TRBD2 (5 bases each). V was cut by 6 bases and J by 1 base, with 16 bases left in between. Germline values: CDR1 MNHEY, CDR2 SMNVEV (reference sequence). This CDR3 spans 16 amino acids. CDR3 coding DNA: TGTGCCAGCAGCTCCTTTCGGGGCGGGTCCTACAATGAGCAGTTCTTC. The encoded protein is CASSSFRGGSYNEQFF.

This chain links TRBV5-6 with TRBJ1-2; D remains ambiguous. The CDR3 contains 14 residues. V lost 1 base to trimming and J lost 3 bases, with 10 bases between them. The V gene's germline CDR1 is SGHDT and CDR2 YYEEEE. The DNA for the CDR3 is TGTGCCAGCAGCTTGAAGGGCAGCCACTATGGCTACACCTTC. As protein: CASSLKGSHYGYTF.

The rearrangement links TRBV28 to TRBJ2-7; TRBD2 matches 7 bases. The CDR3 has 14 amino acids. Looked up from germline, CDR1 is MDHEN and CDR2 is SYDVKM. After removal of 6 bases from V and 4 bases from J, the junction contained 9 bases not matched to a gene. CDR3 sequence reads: CASRPFGGVYEQYF. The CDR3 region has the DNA TGTGCCAGCAGACCCTTTGGGGGGGTTTACGAGCAGTACTTC. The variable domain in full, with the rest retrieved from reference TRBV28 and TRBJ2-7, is DVKVTQSSRYLVKRTGEKVFLECVQDMDHENMFWYRQDPGLGLRLIYFSYDVKMKEKGDIPEGYSVSREKKERFSLILESASTNQTSMYLCASRPFGGVYEQYFGPGTRLTVT.

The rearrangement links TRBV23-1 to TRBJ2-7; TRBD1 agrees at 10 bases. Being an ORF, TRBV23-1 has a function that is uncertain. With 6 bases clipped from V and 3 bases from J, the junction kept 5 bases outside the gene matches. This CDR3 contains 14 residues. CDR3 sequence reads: CASSLRTGGYEQYF. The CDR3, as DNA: TGCGCCAGCAGCCTAAGGACAGGGGGCTACGAGCAGTACTTC.

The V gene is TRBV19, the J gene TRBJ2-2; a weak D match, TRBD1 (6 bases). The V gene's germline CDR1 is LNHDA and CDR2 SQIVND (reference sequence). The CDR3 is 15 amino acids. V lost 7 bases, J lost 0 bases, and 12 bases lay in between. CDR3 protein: CASIPGTTNTGELFF. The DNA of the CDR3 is TGTGCCAGTATTCCCGGGACAACGAACACCGGGGAGCTGTTTTTT.

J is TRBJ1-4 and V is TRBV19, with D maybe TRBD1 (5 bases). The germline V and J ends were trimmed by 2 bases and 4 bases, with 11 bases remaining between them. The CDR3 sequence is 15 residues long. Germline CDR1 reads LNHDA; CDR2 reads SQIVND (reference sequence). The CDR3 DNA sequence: TGTGCCAGTAGTATAATTGGGCAGGGTAATGAAAAACTGTTTTTT. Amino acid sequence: CASSIIGQGNEKLFF.

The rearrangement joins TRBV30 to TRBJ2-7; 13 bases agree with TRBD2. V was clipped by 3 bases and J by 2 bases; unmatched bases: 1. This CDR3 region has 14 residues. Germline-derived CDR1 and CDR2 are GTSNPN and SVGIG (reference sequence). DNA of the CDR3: TGTGCCTGGAGGGGACTAGCGGGGCCCTACGAGCAGTACTTC. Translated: CAWRGLAGPYEQYF.

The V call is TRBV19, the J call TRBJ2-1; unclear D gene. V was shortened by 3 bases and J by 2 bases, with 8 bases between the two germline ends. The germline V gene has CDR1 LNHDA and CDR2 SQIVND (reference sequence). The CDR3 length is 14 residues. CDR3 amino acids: CASSIGQAYNEQFF. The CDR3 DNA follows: TGTGCCAGTAGTATCGGTCAGGCCTACAATGAGCAGTTCTTC.

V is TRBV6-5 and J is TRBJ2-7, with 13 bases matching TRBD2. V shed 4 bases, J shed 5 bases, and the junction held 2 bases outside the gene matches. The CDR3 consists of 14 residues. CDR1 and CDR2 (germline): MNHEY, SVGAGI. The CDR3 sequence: CASSLGTSGNEQYF. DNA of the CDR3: TGTGCCAGCAGTTTAGGGACTAGCGGGAACGAGCAGTACTTC.

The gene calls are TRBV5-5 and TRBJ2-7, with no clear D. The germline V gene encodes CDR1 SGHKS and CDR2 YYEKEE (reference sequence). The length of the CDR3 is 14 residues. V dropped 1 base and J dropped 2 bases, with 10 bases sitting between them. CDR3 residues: CASSLRQAAYEQYF. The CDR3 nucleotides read TGTGCCAGCAGCTTGCGTCAGGCAGCCTACGAGCAGTACTTC.

The CDR3 spells CASVPGLPGSEQFF. The CDR3 nucleotides are TGTGCCAGCGTCCCGGGACTACCCGGGAGTGAGCAGTTCTTC. V and J are TRBV28 and TRBJ2-1, with 7 nucleotides matching TRBD2. Germline V gene data show CDR1 as MDHEN and CDR2 as SYDVKM. The CDR3 is made up of 14 amino acids. V lost 8 bases and J lost 9; bases outside the gene matches: 13.

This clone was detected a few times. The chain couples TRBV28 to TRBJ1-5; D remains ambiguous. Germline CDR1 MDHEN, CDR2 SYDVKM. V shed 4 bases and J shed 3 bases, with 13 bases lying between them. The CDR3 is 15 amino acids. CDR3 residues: CASSSEGPNNQPQHF. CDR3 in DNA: TGTGCCAGCAGTTCTGAGGGCCCCAACAATCAGCCCCAGCATTTT.

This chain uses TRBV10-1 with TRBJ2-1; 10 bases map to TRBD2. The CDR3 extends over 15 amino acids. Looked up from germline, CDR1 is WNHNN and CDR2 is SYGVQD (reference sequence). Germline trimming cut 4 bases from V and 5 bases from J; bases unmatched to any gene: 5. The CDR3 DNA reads TGCGCCAGCAGTGTTACTAGCGGGGCCCACAATGAGCAGTTCTTC. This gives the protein CASSVTSGAHNEQFF.

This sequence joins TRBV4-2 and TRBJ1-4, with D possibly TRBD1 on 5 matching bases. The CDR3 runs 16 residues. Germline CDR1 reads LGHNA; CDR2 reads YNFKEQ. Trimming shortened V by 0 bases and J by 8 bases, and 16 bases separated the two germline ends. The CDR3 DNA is TGTGCCAGCAGCCAAGATCTTCCAGGGTCGGGCGAAAAACTGTTTTTT. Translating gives CASSQDLPGSGEKLFF.

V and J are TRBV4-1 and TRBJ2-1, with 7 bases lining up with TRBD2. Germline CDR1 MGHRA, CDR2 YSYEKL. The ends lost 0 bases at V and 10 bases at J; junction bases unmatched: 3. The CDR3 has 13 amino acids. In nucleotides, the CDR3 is TGCGCCAGCAGCCAAGAATCGCGGGGGGAGCAGTTCTTC. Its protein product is CASSQESRGEQFF.

Here the CDR3 DNA reads TGTGCCAGCAACCTAGGGGCTAGCGGGAGGTATGAGACCCAGTACTTC. Translating it yields CASNLGASGRYETQYF. The V gene is TRBV3-1 (or the pseudogene TRBV3-2), the J gene TRBJ2-5, with 11 nucleotides matching TRBD2. Germline V gene data show CDR1 as LGHDT and CDR2 as YNNKEL (reference sequence). With 7 bases clipped from V and 5 bases from J, the junction kept 12 bases outside the gene matches. CDR3 length: 16 residues.